This T cell receptor (beta chain) was observed in a study of blood T cell repertoires in COVID-19 (dated by TCRdb to the early 2020s). About the study as a whole: The collaborator samples originated in the United States, Italy and Spain and spanned the acute and convalescent phases of COVID-19. Where available, HLA class I and class II types were obtained from metadata supplied by the sample provider rather than from assay-based typing. The dataset comprised deeply sampled blood TCRbeta repertoires from subjects exposed to, actively infected with, or recovered from COVID-19. The samples were drawn from two sources: the first 160 participants of the ongoing ImmuneRACE study, and 950 to 1,500 subjects contributed by 6 global collaborators. The sample metadata nearly always contained a de-identified subject ID, COVID-19 status, age in years and sex. A freely available public database, intended as a resource for researchers studying the immune response to SARS-CoV-2, is where the repertoires were released. The material from the prospective study consisted of cDNA or gDNA derived from T cells, B-cell-depleted T cells, or PBMCs.

Worth noting for this clone: The target of this receptor is not known. Base qualities are not at hand, and no much larger clone is one base apart.

TCRbeta CDR3 regions were amplified from genomic DNA using the immunoSEQ Assay, a bias-controlled multiplex PCR. The source study handled its data this way. The number of nucleated cells in each sample was estimated by amplification of reference gene primers within the assay. To quantify the absolute abundance of each unique TCRbeta CDR3 rearrangement, sequence reads were collapsed and filtered. Productive Simpson clonality was computed per sample as the square root of Simpson's diversity index over productive rearrangements. TCRdb mirrors the immuneACCESS table, restricted to in-frame sequences. Some clones are absent from its copies; in checked studies, under half trace to an unresolved V gene, and the reason for the others is unknown. That table is the source of V, J and clone size, and D and trimming were worked out from the DNA. This sample lists about 120,000 clones; 70% to 90% were detected once. The ten largest clones add up to less than 4% of the sample.

Overall study results and their limits: The amount of clinical and demographic metadata varied by source and participant and was provided uncurated.

Each collaborating institution followed its own protocols to collect whole blood in K2EDTA tubes. Collaborator samples were shipped for TCRbeta analysis as frozen whole blood, isolated PBMCs, or DNA extracted from either sample type. From cysteine to phenylalanine, the CDR3 is 14 amino acids long. The kept DNA is CDR3 alone, 42 bases in frame from the first base. CDR1 SQVTM and CDR2 ANQGSEA were looked up in the germline V gene. For this chain, trimming is 2 bases at the V end and 0 bases at the J end, and the number of junction bases without a gene match is 3. The sequence was collected from a woman aged 50 to 65 with acute or convalescent COVID-19. This sequence uses TRBV29-1 and TRBJ1-1; 7 central nucleotides agree with TRBD1. The material sequenced was peripheral blood. The CDR3 region: CSVEKGGMNTEAFF. The bases read TGCAGCGTTGAAAAAGGGGGCATGAACACTGAAGCTTTCTTT.